A single sample gave rise to the 24 T cell receptor beta chains below, sequenced in a study of T cell responses to AZD1222 COVID-19 vaccine (dated by TCRdb to about 2021). Library generation was performed with the immunoSEQ multiplex PCR assay. TCRdb obtained this table from immuneACCESS and retained in-frame rearrangements with V and J assigned. These tables miss some clones; where compared with another copy, unresolved V genes account for less than half of the shortfall, and the remainder is unexplained. This sample lists about 140,000 clones; approximately 86% were detected once. The ten largest make up around 3.6% of the sample. The time point label corresponds to: baseline before first vaccination. The sequencing here drew on peripheral blood, taken on day 0 of AZD1222 vaccination. These TCRs come from an adult in good health.

The chain links TRBV20-1 to TRBJ2-2; 10 bases are shared with TRBD2. The CDR3 has 16 amino acids. The germline CDR1 and CDR2 sequences are DFQATT and SNEGSKA (reference sequence). The ends lost 3 bases at V and 5 bases at J; junction bases unmatched: 9. CDR3 loop: CSASVLAGRITGELFF. The CDR3 DNA follows: TGCAGTGCTAGTGTACTAGCGGGAAGGATAACCGGGGAGCTGTTTTTT.

The rearrangement uses TRBV2 and TRBJ1-1; no firm D call. The CDR3 extends over 15 amino acids. The V gene's germline CDR1 is SNHLY and CDR2 FYNNEI. V lost 3 bases and J lost 0, with 11 bases in between. CDR3 in DNA: TGTGCCAGCAGTGAGGTGGGGAATCTGAACACTGAAGCTTTCTTT. Amino acid sequence: CASSEVGNLNTEAFF.

V gene TRBV13 combines with J gene TRBJ2-7; 10 nucleotides match TRBD1. This CDR3 is 17 amino acids long. CDR1 and CDR2 from the germline V gene are PRHDT and FYEKMQ (reference sequence). V shed 3 bases and J 6 bases; nucleotides not matched to a gene: 14. CDR3 coding DNA: TGTGCCAGCAGCTTCCCTGAGAGACAGGGGGCGCTTGGCGAGCAGTACTTC. It translates to CASSFPERQGALGEQYF. The whole variable domain, filled in from reference TRBV13 and TRBJ2-7, reads AAGVIQSPRHLIKEKRETATLKCYPIPRHDTVYWYQQGPGQDPQFLISFYEKMQSDKGSIPDRFSAQQFSDYHSELNMSSLELGDSALYFCASSFPERQGALGEQYFGPGTRLTVT.

The chain combines TRBV15 with TRBJ2-1; TRBD1 matches 7 bases. The germline gives CDR1 LNHNV, CDR2 YYDKDF (reference sequence). Trimming removed 5 bases from V and 0 bases from J; junction bases left unmatched: 4. This CDR3 contains 15 residues. For the CDR3, the DNA is TGTGCCACCAGCCTCAGGGGGAACTCCTACAATGAGCAGTTCTTC. Protein: CATSLRGNSYNEQFF.

This clone appeared a single time. V gene TRBV5-3 combines with J gene TRBJ1-3; D not resolved. TRBV5-3 is sorted into the ORF group, with uncertain function. This CDR3 is 13 amino acids long. The germline V and J ends were trimmed by 4 bases and 6 bases, with 11 bases remaining between them. In DNA, the CDR3 is TGTGCCAGAAGCCTCGCCGGTCCAAACACCATATATTTT. Residues: CARSLAGPNTIYF.

The V and J genes are TRBV28 and TRBJ2-5; tentatively, D is TRBD2 (6 bases). Between the trimmed V and J ends, which lost 5 bases and 1 base, there was a span of 17 bases. Germline V CDR1 and CDR2: MDHEN, SYDVKM. The CDR3 sequence is 16 residues long. The CDR3 DNA sequence: TGTGCCAGCAGTAGTCGCGGGGAGGACCCCCAAGAGACCCAGTACTTC. It specifies CASSSRGEDPQETQYF.

The gene calls are TRBV28 and TRBJ2-2; D ambiguous. CDR1 is MDHEN and CDR2 is SYDVKM in the germline V gene. Trimming took 3 bases from V and 5 from J, leaving 10 bases between them. The CDR3 length is 14 residues. The CDR3 here is CASSFLPSTGELFF. The CDR3 DNA reads as TGTGCCAGCAGTTTCTTACCGAGTACCGGGGAGCTGTTTTTT.

The chain links TRBV6-1 to TRBJ1-6, with D unclear. Germline V gene sequence: CDR1 MNHNS, CDR2 SASEGT. The CDR3 spans 17 residues. Trimming removed 4 bases at V and 0 bases at J, with 13 bases between. CDR3 residues: CASSGRVRRSYNSPLHF. The CDR3 DNA sequence: TGTGCCAGCAGTGGTCGCGTTCGTCGCTCCTATAATTCACCCCTCCACTTT.

The chain joins TRBV5-1 to TRBJ2-7; D might be TRBD2 (6 bases). Germline V lookup: CDR1 SGHRS, CDR2 YFSETQ. The CDR3 has 16 amino acids. V was shortened by 4 bases and J by 5 bases, with 22 bases between the two germline ends. The CDR3 spells CASSLGAGNPVDEQYF. The CDR3 bases are TGCGCCAGCAGCCTAGGGGCGGGGAACCCAGTGGACGAGCAGTACTTC.

The chain combines TRBV30 with TRBJ2-3; 7 bases line up with TRBD1. The length of the CDR3 is 14 residues. With V trimmed by 6 bases and J by 0 bases, 6 bases remained unmatched. Germline V lookup: CDR1 GTSNPN, CDR2 SVGIG (reference sequence). The CDR3 nucleotides are TGTGCCTGCCAACCGGGACAGAGCACAGATACGCAGTATTTT. Its protein product is CACQPGQSTDTQYF.

V is TRBV7-9 and J is TRBJ2-1; D ambiguous. The CDR3 consists of 13 residues. CDR1 and CDR2 (germline): SEHNR, FQNEAQ (reference sequence). V was pared by 5 bases and J by 9 bases, with 14 bases between. CDR3 DNA: TGTGCCAGCAGCCCTCCCAGTCGCTCTGAGCAGTTCTTC. Its protein product is CASSPPSRSEQFF.

J is TRBJ1-1 and V is TRBV6-1, with D possibly matching TRBD1 (6 bases). The germline CDR1 and CDR2 sequences are MNHNS and SASEGT. This CDR3 has 17 amino acids. The V and J ends lost 2 bases and 5 bases respectively, with 21 bases between them. The CDR3 bases are TGTGCCAGCAGTGAATTCGAAACGACAGGTTTCTCGACTGAAGCTTTCTTT. It is translated as CASSEFETTGFSTEAFF.

The gene calls are TRBV7-2 and TRBJ2-3; 7 bases fit TRBD2. This CDR3 has 15 residues. Germline values: CDR1 SGHTA, CDR2 FQGNSA. Trimming at V came to 3 bases and at J to 6 bases, leaving 9 bases not matched to a gene. CDR3 residues: CASSFRLAGADTQYF. The CDR3 DNA is TGTGCCAGCAGCTTTAGGTTGGCGGGAGCGGATACGCAGTATTTT.

This chain connects TRBV5-8 to TRBJ1-1, with TRBD1 matching 9 bases. This CDR3 has 16 residues. From germline, CDR1 is SGHTS and CDR2 YDEGEE. Trimming cost V 4 bases and J 3 bases; bases outside gene matches: 10. In nucleotides, the CDR3 is TGTGCCAGCAGCATCGGACAGGGGAGGTGGGACACTGAAGCTTTCTTT. Protein product: CASSIGQGRWDTEAFF. Drawing the rest from reference TRBV5-8 and TRBJ1-1, the complete variable domain is EAGVTQSPTHLIKTRGQQATLRCSPISGHTSVYWYQQALGLGLQFLLWYDEGEERNRGNFPPRFSGRQFPNYSSELNVNALELEDSALYLCASSIGQGRWDTEAFFGQGTRLTVV.

The chain couples TRBV10-3 to TRBJ2-5; 8 bases match TRBD2. J gave up 5 bases and V 4 bases, and 0 bases lay outside the gene matches. Germline CDR1 is ENHRY and CDR2 is SYGVKD. This CDR3 contains 12 residues. CDR3 sequence (DNA): TGTGCCATCAGTGGACTAGCGGAGACCCAGTACTTC. It is translated as CAISGLAETQYF.

About this clone: Germline and junction disagree at one end, which may indicate a read error. The chain employs TRBV4-1 and TRBJ1-3, with D maybe TRBD1 (5 bases). The CDR3 is made up of 16 amino acids. Germline CDR1 is MGHRA and CDR2 is YSYEKL. CDR3 nucleotide sequence: TGCGTCAGCAGCCAAGACAGCAGCTTCTCTGGAAACACCATATATTTT. Amino acids: CVSSQDSSFSGNTIYF.

The chain recombines TRBV14 with TRBJ1-3; D is undetermined. Per germline, CDR1 SGHDN and CDR2 FVKESK. Trimming left V 4 bases short and J 0 bases short, with 10 bases between. The length of the CDR3 is 15 residues. The chain's CDR3 is CASSPVRTSGNTIYF. CDR3 DNA sequence: TGTGCCAGCAGCCCGGTTAGGACCTCTGGAAACACCATATATTTT. The full variable domain, in which reference TRBV14 and TRBJ1-3 provide the parts outside the CDR3, is EAGVTQFPSHSVIEKGQTVTLRCDPISGHDNLYWYRRVMGKEIKFLLHFVKESKQDESGMPNNRFLAERTGGTYSTLKVQPAELEDSGVYFCASSPVRTSGNTIYFGEGSWLTVV.

The genes are TRBV20-1 and TRBJ2-3, with unresolved D. Trimming took 3 bases from V and 5 from J, leaving 6 bases between them. Germline loops: CDR1 DFQATT, CDR2 SNEGSKA (reference sequence). There are 11 residues in the CDR3. CDR3 sequence: CSARSQDTQYF. The CDR3 DNA reads as TGCAGTGCTAGGAGCCAAGATACGCAGTATTTT.

The chain is built from TRBV4-3 and TRBJ2-3, with D possibly being TRBD2 (5 bases). Germline lookup yields CDR1 LGHNA and CDR2 YSLEER. CDR3 length equals 17 residues. V lost 5 bases to trimming and J lost 1 base, with 19 bases between them. CDR3 DNA sequence: TGCGCCAGCAGCGGTCGACTGGGAGTCAGTGGCACAGATACGCAGTATTTT. Protein sequence: CASSGRLGVSGTDTQYF.

The V and J genes are TRBV9 and TRBJ1-2, with a tentative D call TRBD1 (6 bases). Per the germline V gene, CDR1 is SGDLS and CDR2 is YYNGEE. V lost 0 bases to trimming and J lost 2 bases, with 26 bases between them. The CDR3 totals 20 residues. CDR3 protein: CASSVDWENRAGLGNYGYTF. The CDR3 nucleotides are TGTGCCAGCAGCGTAGATTGGGAGAACAGGGCGGGGCTCGGGAACTATGGCTACACCTTC.

This sequence joins TRBV30 and TRBJ1-6; D unresolved. Germline loops: CDR1 GTSNPN, CDR2 SVGIG (reference sequence). The CDR3 has 13 amino acids. The V and J ends lost 2 bases and 5 bases respectively, with 7 bases between them. The CDR3 is CAWSPPHNSPLHF. CDR3 nucleotide sequence: TGTGCCTGGAGTCCACCACATAATTCACCCCTCCACTTT. Filled out from reference TRBV30 and TRBJ1-6, the complete variable domain reads SQTIHQWPATLVQPVGSPLSLECTVEGTSNPNLYWYRQAAGRGLQLLFYSVGIGQISSEVPQNLSASRPQDRQFILSSKKLLLSDSGFYLCAWSPPHNSPLHFGNGTRLTVT.

V usage is TRBV4-3 and J usage is TRBJ1-3; tentative D call: TRBD1 (5 bases). The V end was cut by 4 bases, the J end by 7 bases, with 23 bases between. CDR1 is LGHNA, CDR2 YSLEER, per germline. The CDR3 has 17 residues. CDR3 coding DNA: TGCGCCAGCAGCCCCGGGACGGGGGTTGGGGCCGGGAACACCATATATTTT. The encoded protein is CASSPGTGVGAGNTIYF.

The J gene is TRBJ2-1, the V gene TRBV5-1; 8 bases are shared with TRBD2. The V segment lost 6 bases and the J segment 4 bases; nucleotides outside the gene matches: 6. Germline V lookup: CDR1 SGHRS, CDR2 YFSETQ. This CDR3 comprises 14 residues. CDR3 protein: CASTMSGGYNEQFF. CDR3 coding DNA: TGCGCCAGCACCATGTCGGGAGGGTACAATGAGCAGTTCTTC. Full variable domain (remainder filled in from reference TRBV5-1 and TRBJ2-1): KAGVTQTPRYLIKTRGQQVTLSCSPISGHRSVSWYQQTPGQGLQFLFEYFSETQRNKGNFPGRFSGRQFSNSRSEMNVSTLELGDSALYLCASTMSGGYNEQFFGPGTRLTVL.

The V and J genes are TRBV9 and TRBJ2-3; perhaps TRBD2 as D (8 bases). V gave up 4 bases and J gave up 5 bases, with 26 bases separating them. The length of the CDR3 is 18 residues. Germline assignment: CDR1 SGDLS and CDR2 YYNGEE. For the CDR3, the DNA is TGTGCCAGCAGCCAGGGGGAGGGGCTAGCGGGCGCCGGAGATACGCAGTATTTT. This encodes CASSQGEGLAGAGDTQYF. Full variable domain (rest looked up from reference TRBV9 and TRBJ2-3): DSGVTQTPKHLITATGQRVTLRCSPRSGDLSVYWYQQSLDQGLQFLIQYYNGEERAKGNILERFSAQQFPDLHSELNLSSLELGDSALYFCASSQGEGLAGAGDTQYFGPGTRLTVL.